The 16 T cell receptor beta chains presented below share a single source sample, sequenced in a study of cytomegalovirus exposure and HLA in healthy donors. 60 Vbeta and 13 Jbeta primers were used in PCR. Libraries were prepared by immunoSEQ multiplex PCR; TCRdb keeps only in-frame clonotypes and omits some of them. The table has 210,000 or so clones, approximately 80% seen once. Sequencing input: PBMCs. Every receptor here comes from a girl aged 5-17 years in good health and CMV-seronegative.

This chain connects TRBV6-5 to TRBJ2-5, with D perhaps TRBD1 (6 bases). The CDR3 is 14 amino acids. Deletions cut 5 bases from V and 2 bases from J, with 12 bases between. Germline CDR1 reads MNHEY; CDR2 reads SVGAGI. The CDR3 bases are TGTGCCAGCAGTAAGACAGGTCTTCAAGAGACCCAGTACTTC. Its translation: CASSKTGLQETQYF.

The rearrangement joins TRBV7-8 to TRBJ2-6, with 9 positions matching TRBD1. J lost 4 bases, V lost 11 bases, and 12 bases had no gene match. The length of the CDR3 is 16 residues. CDR1 and CDR2 from the germline V gene are SGHVS and FQNEAQ. CDR3 bases: TGTGCCGCTACAGGGGGCGCGAACCCCGGGGCCAACGTCCTGACTTTC. It specifies CAATGGANPGANVLTF.

This chain uses TRBV14 with TRBJ1-2, with 9 bases identical to TRBD1. V lost 4 bases and J lost 1; bases outside the gene matches: 10. The CDR3 is 17 amino acids. Germline CDR1 is SGHDN and CDR2 is FVKESK. The DNA for the CDR3 is TGTGCCAGCAGCCCTCGGGGACAGGGTCTTGGTAACTATGGCTACACCTTC. Translating it yields CASSPRGQGLGNYGYTF.

The chain couples TRBV15 to TRBJ1-2; D remains unclear. Germline loops: CDR1 LNHNV, CDR2 YYDKDF (reference sequence). The CDR3 runs 15 residues. The V end lost 1 base, the J end lost 4 bases, and 13 bases lay between the germline ends. The CDR3 coding sequence is TGTGCCACCAGCAGAGGCCGGGTGGTTATCTATGGCTACACCTTC. The encoded protein is CATSRGRVVIYGYTF.

This chain joins TRBV28 and TRBJ2-2, with 7 nucleotides matching TRBD2. From germline, CDR1 is MDHEN and CDR2 SYDVKM. Trimming at V came to 7 bases and at J to 1 base, leaving 9 bases not matched to a gene. The CDR3 totals 16 residues. Here the CDR3 reads CASIPGLPENTGELFF. CDR3 DNA: TGTGCCAGCATCCCGGGACTACCTGAGAACACCGGGGAGCTGTTTTTT. Filled out from reference TRBV28 and TRBJ2-2, the complete variable domain reads DVKVTQSSRYLVKRTGEKVFLECVQDMDHENMFWYRQDPGLGLRLIYFSYDVKMKEKGDIPEGYSVSREKKERFSLILESASTNQTSMYLCASIPGLPENTGELFFGEGSRLTVL.

The gene calls are TRBV18 and TRBJ2-7; TRBD1 aligns across 7 bases. Per the germline V gene, CDR1 is KGHSH and CDR2 is LQKENI. Trimming cost V 4 bases and J 3 bases; bases outside gene matches: 9. This CDR3 region has 15 residues. CDR3 nucleotide sequence: TGTGCCAGCTCACTGTTTAGGGACAGAGACTACGAGCAGTACTTC. Translation: CASSLFRDRDYEQYF.

The V and J genes are TRBV10-2 and TRBJ1-2; tentative D call: TRBD1 (5 bases). The germline gives CDR1 WSHSY, CDR2 SAAADI. The CDR3 has 13 amino acids. Trimming left V 2 bases short and J 2 bases short, with 6 bases between. CDR3 sequence: CASSEGGNYGYTF. The CDR3 DNA reads as TGCGCCAGCAGTGAGGGGGGGAACTATGGCTACACCTTC.

The V call is TRBV6-6, the J call TRBJ1-2, with 9 bases lining up with TRBD1. The CDR3 loop spans 14 amino acids. The germline V gene encodes CDR1 MNHNY and CDR2 SVGAGI (reference sequence). J lost 4 bases, V lost 5 bases, and 5 bases had no gene match. DNA of the CDR3: TGTGCCAGCAGTACCGGGACAGGGCGCTATGGCTACACCTTC. Translation: CASSTGTGRYGYTF.

The chain carries TRBV7-3 and TRBJ2-2; 10 bases agree with TRBD2. J was trimmed by 5 bases and V by 4 bases; bases with no gene match: 13. The CDR3 spans 18 residues. The V gene's germline CDR1 is SGHTA and CDR2 FQGTGA. CDR3 in amino acids: CASSYGLAARLGTGELFF. CDR3 nucleotide sequence: TGTGCCAGCAGCTATGGACTAGCGGCCCGACTAGGGACCGGGGAGCTGTTTTTT.

The chain recombines TRBV28 with TRBJ1-3; D not certain. Trimming took off 8 bases at V and 2 bases at J, with 10 bases between the two ends. Germline loops: CDR1 MDHEN, CDR2 SYDVKM. The CDR3 sequence is 13 residues long. CDR3 residues: CASAGRPGNTIYF. The DNA of the CDR3 is TGTGCCAGCGCGGGAAGACCTGGAAACACCATATATTTT. The complete variable domain, with remaining parts taken from reference TRBV28 and TRBJ1-3, reads DVKVTQSSRYLVKRTGEKVFLECVQDMDHENMFWYRQDPGLGLRLIYFSYDVKMKEKGDIPEGYSVSREKKERFSLILESASTNQTSMYLCASAGRPGNTIYFGEGSWLTVV.

The chain is built from TRBV30 and TRBJ1-3, with a tentative D call TRBD1 (5 bases). Germline V gene data show CDR1 as GTSNPN and CDR2 as SVGIG (reference sequence). The CDR3 loop spans 13 amino acids. Trimming cost V 4 bases and J 0 bases, with 7 bases left between them. CDR3 residues: CAWIGASGNTIYF. DNA of the CDR3: TGTGCCTGGATAGGGGCCTCTGGAAACACCATATATTTT.

The CDR3 protein is CASSPDGDYGYTF. The DNA of the CDR3 is TGCGCCAGCAGTCCCGACGGGGACTATGGCTACACCTTC. V and J are TRBV5-1 and TRBJ1-2; D is uncertain. The CDR3 sequence is 13 residues long. Trimming removed 5 bases from V and 3 bases from J, with 11 bases in between. Per the germline V gene, CDR1 is SGHRS and CDR2 is YFSETQ.

The V and J genes are TRBV5-4 and TRBJ1-3, with TRBD1 matching 9 bases. The germline gives CDR1 SGHNT, CDR2 YYREEE (reference sequence). The CDR3 has 18 residues. J was trimmed by 0 bases and V by 2 bases; bases with no gene match: 9. CDR3 region: CASSFRTGDPLSGNTIYF. The CDR3 coding sequence is TGTGCCAGCAGCTTCAGGACAGGGGACCCCCTCTCTGGAAACACCATATATTTT.

The rearrangement uses TRBV28 and TRBJ2-1, with 7 bases lining up with TRBD2. V was pared by 4 bases and J by 9 bases, with 6 bases of the junction left unmatched. Germline values: CDR1 MDHEN, CDR2 SYDVKM. The CDR3 loop spans 13 amino acids. DNA for the CDR3: TGTGCCAGCAGTTGGGGGGGTGGAGGTGAGCAGTTCTTC. It codes for CASSWGGGGEQFF.

The rearrangement uses TRBV9 and TRBJ2-7; the D gene is possibly TRBD1 (6 bases). Germline values: CDR1 SGDLS, CDR2 YYNGEE. This CDR3 has 15 residues. The V end was cut by 0 bases, the J end by 2 bases, with 12 bases between. CDR3: CASSVAPGVTYEQYF. The DNA of the CDR3 is TGTGCCAGCAGCGTAGCCCCAGGGGTAACCTACGAGCAGTACTTC.

The rearrangement uses TRBV6-5 and TRBJ1-2; perhaps TRBD1 as D (6 bases). The CDR3 totals 14 residues. V was shortened by 6 bases and J by 4 bases, with 15 bases between the two germline ends. Germline CDR1 reads MNHEY; CDR2 reads SVGAGI. The CDR3 DNA follows: TGTGCCAGCAGGAAAAACAGGGAGGGCTATGGCTACACCTTC. Protein: CASRKNREGYGYTF.